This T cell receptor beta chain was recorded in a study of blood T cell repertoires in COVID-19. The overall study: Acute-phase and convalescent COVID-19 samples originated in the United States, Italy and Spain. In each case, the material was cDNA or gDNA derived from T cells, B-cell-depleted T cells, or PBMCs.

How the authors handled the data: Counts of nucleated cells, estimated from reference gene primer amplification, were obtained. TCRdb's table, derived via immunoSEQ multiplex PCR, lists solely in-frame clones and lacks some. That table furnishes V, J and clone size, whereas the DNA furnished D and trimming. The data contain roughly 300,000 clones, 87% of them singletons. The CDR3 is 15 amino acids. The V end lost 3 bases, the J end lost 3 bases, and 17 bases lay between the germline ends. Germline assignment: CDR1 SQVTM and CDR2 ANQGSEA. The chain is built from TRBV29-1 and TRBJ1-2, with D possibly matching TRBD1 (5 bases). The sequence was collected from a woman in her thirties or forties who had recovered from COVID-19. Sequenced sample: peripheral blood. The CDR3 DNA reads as TGCAGCGTTGAGACAACTTCCCAAGGGGACTATGGCTACACCTTC. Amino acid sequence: CSVETTSQGDYGYTF.